The 22 T cell receptor beta chains below were found in one sample sequenced in a study of blood T cell repertoires in COVID-19. Produced via immunoSEQ multiplex PCR; TCRdb's table is partial and in-frame only. Of 350,000 to 500,000 clones in the sample, 70% to 90% are singletons; the top ten hold about 0.91%. The specimen was peripheral blood. All receptors come from a man aged 18 to 30 with COVID-19, enrolled during active disease.

The V and J genes are TRBV30 and TRBJ2-5; D ambiguous. The CDR3 has 16 residues. Between the trimmed V and J ends, which lost 0 bases and 1 base, there was a span of 15 bases. Per the germline V gene, CDR1 is GTSNPN and CDR2 is SVGIG (reference sequence). The CDR3 nucleotides are TGTGCCTGGAGTGTACGGGTATGGTATTTCCAAGAGACCCAGTACTTC. It specifies CAWSVRVWYFQETQYF.

The chain uses TRBV7-9 and TRBJ1-1, with a weak D call TRBD1 (6 bases). The V end was cut by 5 bases, the J end by 5 bases, with 12 bases between. Germline lookup yields CDR1 SEHNR and CDR2 FQNEAQ (reference sequence). This CDR3 spans 13 amino acids. The CDR3 sequence: CASSDDRKTEAFF. The DNA for the CDR3 is TGTGCCAGCAGCGATGACAGGAAAACTGAAGCTTTCTTT.

The chain couples TRBV7-9 to TRBJ2-3; D possibly corresponds to TRBD2 (6 bases). This CDR3 comprises 13 residues. V was shortened by 5 bases and J by 6 bases, with 12 bases between the two germline ends. Germline values: CDR1 SEHNR, CDR2 FQNEAQ (reference sequence). CDR3 sequence: CASSHPGDDTQYF. The CDR3 nucleotides are TGTGCCAGCAGCCATCCGGGAGACGATACGCAGTATTTT.

The chain carries TRBV7-8 and TRBJ2-3, with 9 nucleotides matching TRBD2. The CDR3 is made up of 15 amino acids. From germline, CDR1 is SGHVS and CDR2 FQNEAQ. V lost 1 base and J lost 3; bases outside the gene matches: 2. CDR3 loop: CASSLVAGVTDTQYF. CDR3 in DNA: TGTGCCAGCAGCTTAGTAGCGGGGGTAACAGATACGCAGTATTTT.

This sequence joins TRBV24-1 and TRBJ1-2; 7 bases line up with TRBD1. Germline CDR1 KGHDR, CDR2 SFDVKD. Germline trimming cut 7 bases from V and 2 bases from J; bases unmatched to any gene: 12. This CDR3 region has 16 residues. CDR3 sequence: CATSEGTVTTNYGYTF. In nucleotides, the CDR3 is TGTGCCACCAGCGAGGGGACAGTTACTACGAACTATGGCTACACCTTC.

J is TRBJ2-4 and V is TRBV7-2, with a possible D match to TRBD1 (6 bases). From germline, CDR1 is SGHTA and CDR2 FQGNSA. This CDR3 is built from 15 residues. The V and J ends lost 1 base and 7 bases respectively, with 14 bases between them. The CDR3 spells CASSLDVTGWNIQYF. The CDR3 DNA sequence: TGTGCCAGCAGCTTAGACGTCACAGGGTGGAACATTCAGTACTTC.

The gene calls are TRBV19 and TRBJ1-1, with 10 bases lining up with TRBD1. J was trimmed by 1 base and V by 4 bases; bases with no gene match: 9. Germline V gene sequence: CDR1 LNHDA, CDR2 SQIVND (reference sequence). The CDR3 spans 17 residues. The CDR3 region has the DNA TGTGCCAGTAGTACAGTCAGACAGGGGGCGCGGAACACTGAAGCTTTCTTT. Protein product: CASSTVRQGARNTEAFF.

Only a few counts were recorded for this clone. The J gene is TRBJ2-7, the V gene TRBV18, with D possibly TRBD1 on 5 matching bases. V was cut by 0 bases and J by 0 bases, with 9 bases left in between. Per germline, CDR1 KGHSH and CDR2 LQKENI. The CDR3 is 15 residues long. The CDR3 coding sequence is TGTGCCAGCTCACCACCGGGGCCGAGCTCCTACGAGCAGTACTTC. Protein sequence: CASSPPGPSSYEQYF.

This chain connects TRBV19 to TRBJ2-7, with D possibly matching TRBD2 (5 bases). Trimming removed 4 bases from V and 3 bases from J, with 10 bases in between. The CDR3 extends over 13 amino acids. Germline-derived CDR1 and CDR2 are LNHDA and SQIVND (reference sequence). The CDR3 DNA is TGTGCCAGTAGTAGGAGTCGGGGCTACGAGCAGTACTTC. This translates into CASSRSRGYEQYF. The full variable domain, completed using reference TRBV19 and TRBJ2-7, is DGGITQSPKYLFRKEGQNVTLSCEQNLNHDAMYWYRQDPGQGLRLIYYSQIVNDFQKGDIAEGYSVSREKKESFPLTVTSAQKNPTAFYLCASSRSRGYEQYFGPGTRLTVT.

This chain joins TRBV14 and TRBJ2-3; D is unclear. Germline V gives CDR1 SGHDN, CDR2 FVKESK. This CDR3 has 15 amino acids. Trimming took off 0 bases at V and 2 bases at J, with 9 bases between the two ends. CDR3 sequence reads: CASSQDSGLTDTQYF. The CDR3, as DNA: TGTGCCAGCAGCCAAGATTCTGGCCTCACAGATACGCAGTATTTT.

The chain joins TRBV7-2 to TRBJ2-7; the match to TRBD1 covers 7 bases. This CDR3 comprises 15 residues. The germline V gene encodes CDR1 SGHTA and CDR2 FQGNSA. The trim removed 1 base at V and 1 base at J, leaving 4 bases unmatched. The DNA for the CDR3 is TGTGCCAGCAGCTTAGGTGGGACAGCTTCCTACGAGCAGTACTTC. Translating gives CASSLGGTASYEQYF.

The chain is built from TRBV7-9 and TRBJ2-7, with D perhaps matching TRBD1 (6 bases). The CDR3 length is 16 residues. Germline V gene data show CDR1 as SEHNR and CDR2 as FQNEAQ (reference sequence). Trimming took 8 bases from V and 0 from J, leaving 20 bases between them. The CDR3 protein is CASSRASTGSSYEQYF. The DNA of the CDR3 is TGTGCCAGCTCAAGGGCAAGTACAGGGAGCTCCTACGAGCAGTACTTC.

This clone showed up just once. The CDR3 nucleotides are TGCGCCAGCAGTGCTCCCCGGGACAGGTTAACCTACGAGCAGTACTTC. Amino acids: CASSAPRDRLTYEQYF. The rearrangement uses TRBV10-2 and TRBJ2-7; TRBD1 matches at 8 bases. Trimming removed 4 bases from V and 2 bases from J; junction bases left unmatched: 10. CDR1 is WSHSY, CDR2 SAAADI, per germline. There are 16 residues in the CDR3.

The genes are TRBV5-5 and TRBJ2-4; D not resolved. CDR1 and CDR2 (germline): SGHKS, YYEKEE (reference sequence). The V gene lost 3 bases and the J gene lost 8 bases, with 15 bases spanning the gap. The CDR3 is 14 residues long. For the CDR3, the DNA is TGTGCCAGCAGCTCTAACCCCTTTCGGGACATTCAGTACTTC. This gives the protein CASSSNPFRDIQYF.

This clone was counted only a few times. The chain has TRBV7-3 and TRBJ2-3; 8 bases agree with TRBD2. The J segment lost 1 base and the V segment lost 5 bases, leaving 5 bases of the junction unmatched. The germline CDR1 and CDR2 sequences are SGHTA and FQGTGA. This CDR3 has 15 amino acids. The CDR3 DNA follows: TGTGCCAGCAGCCGCGATAGCGGGGGCACAGATACGCAGTATTTT. Translated, it gives CASSRDSGGTDTQYF.

The chain links TRBV5-1 to TRBJ1-2, with 9 bases fitting TRBD1. The V gene's germline CDR1 is SGHRS and CDR2 YFSETQ. J lost 2 bases, V lost 1 base, and 3 bases had no gene match. The CDR3 has 15 residues. CDR3 nucleotide sequence: TGCGCCAGCAGCTTGCGGACAGGGGACAACTATGGCTACACCTTC. It yields the protein CASSLRTGDNYGYTF.

The V gene is TRBV5-4, the J gene TRBJ1-1, with 10 positions matching TRBD1. V dropped 3 bases and J dropped 5; count of bases not matched to a gene: 4. Per the germline V gene, CDR1 is SGHNT and CDR2 is YYREEE (reference sequence). The CDR3 runs 14 residues. The CDR3 DNA reads as TGTGCCAGCAGCTCCCGGGACAGGGGAACTGAAGCTTTCTTT. Translated, it gives CASSSRDRGTEAFF.

Details on this clone: The germline gene is not matched at one end of the junction; a read error may be the cause. The chain employs TRBV15 and TRBJ2-7, with 8 nucleotides matching TRBD2. Germline loops: CDR1 LNHNV, CDR2 YYDKDF (reference sequence). This CDR3 has 12 amino acids. CDR3 in amino acids: CATSRDSGILHF. CDR3 sequence (DNA): TGTGCCACCAGCAGGGATAGCGGGATTCTTCACTTC.

The chain is built from TRBV19 and TRBJ2-1; a possible D gene is TRBD1 (5 bases). Germline-derived CDR1 and CDR2 are LNHDA and SQIVND (reference sequence). The CDR3 consists of 15 residues. Trimming removed 3 bases at V and 12 bases at J, with 21 bases between. CDR3 sequence (DNA): TGTGCCAGTAGTATCGGTGGGGCGGCCCCAAGGGGGCAGTTCTTC. It codes for CASSIGGAAPRGQFF. Combining the CDR3 with reference TRBV19 and TRBJ2-1 gives the whole variable domain DGGITQSPKYLFRKEGQNVTLSCEQNLNHDAMYWYRQDPGQGLRLIYYSQIVNDFQKGDIAEGYSVSREKKESFPLTVTSAQKNPTAFYLCASSIGGAAPRGQFFGPGTRLTVL.

The chain has TRBV18 and TRBJ1-2; D gene uncertain. Per the germline V gene, CDR1 is KGHSH and CDR2 is LQKENI. Trimming took off 5 bases at V and 8 bases at J, with 12 bases between the two ends. The CDR3 runs 12 residues. This CDR3 is CASSDSRGGYTF. The CDR3 nucleotides read TGTGCCAGCTCAGACTCTAGAGGGGGCTACACCTTC.

The rearrangement uses TRBV18 and TRBJ2-3, with 11 bases that match TRBD2. Trimming cost V 3 bases and J 3 bases; bases outside gene matches: 5. Looked up from germline, CDR1 is KGHSH and CDR2 is LQKENI. The CDR3 extends over 16 amino acids. The CDR3 region is CASSPQLAGATDTQYF. The CDR3 region has the DNA TGTGCCAGCTCACCCCAACTAGCGGGAGCAACAGATACGCAGTATTTT.

This chain uses TRBV28 with TRBJ1-1; perhaps TRBD1 as D (6 bases). Trimming cost V 0 bases and J 5 bases, with 19 bases left between them. Per germline, CDR1 MDHEN and CDR2 SYDVKM. This CDR3 is built from 17 residues. CDR3 bases: TGTGCCAGCAGTTTATGGGTTCGTGAGGGAAGGGGGACTGAAGCTTTCTTT. The encoded protein is CASSLWVREGRGTEAFF.